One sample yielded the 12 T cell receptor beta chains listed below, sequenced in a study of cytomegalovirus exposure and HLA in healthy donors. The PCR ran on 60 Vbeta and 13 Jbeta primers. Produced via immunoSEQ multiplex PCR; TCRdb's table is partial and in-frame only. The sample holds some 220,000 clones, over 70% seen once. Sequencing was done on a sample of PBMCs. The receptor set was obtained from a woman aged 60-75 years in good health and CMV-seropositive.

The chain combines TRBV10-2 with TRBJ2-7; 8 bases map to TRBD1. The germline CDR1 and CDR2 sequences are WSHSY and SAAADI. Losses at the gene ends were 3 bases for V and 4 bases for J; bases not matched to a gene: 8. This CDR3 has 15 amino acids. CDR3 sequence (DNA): TGCGCCAGCAGTGACGTAGGACAGGGTATTTACGAGCAGTACTTC. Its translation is CASSDVGQGIYEQYF.

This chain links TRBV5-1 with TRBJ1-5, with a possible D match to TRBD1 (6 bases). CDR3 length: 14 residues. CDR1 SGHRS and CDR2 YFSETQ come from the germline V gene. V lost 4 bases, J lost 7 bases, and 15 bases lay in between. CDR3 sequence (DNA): TGCGCCAGCAGCATGGGATCGACAGGCCAGCCCCAGCATTTT. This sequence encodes CASSMGSTGQPQHF.

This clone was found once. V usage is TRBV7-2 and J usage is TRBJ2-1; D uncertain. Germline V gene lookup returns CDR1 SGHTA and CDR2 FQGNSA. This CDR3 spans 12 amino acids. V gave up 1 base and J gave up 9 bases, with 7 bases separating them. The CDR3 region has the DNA TGTGCCAGCAGCTTAGTGGGCATTGAGCAGTTCTTC. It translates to CASSLVGIEQFF.

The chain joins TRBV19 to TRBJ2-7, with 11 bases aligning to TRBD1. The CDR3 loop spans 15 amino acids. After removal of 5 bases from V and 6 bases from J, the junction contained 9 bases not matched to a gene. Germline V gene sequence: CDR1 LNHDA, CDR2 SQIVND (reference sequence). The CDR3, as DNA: TGTGCCAGTAGTCTCTCCCGGGACAGGGGGTTCGAGCAGTACTTC. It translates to CASSLSRDRGFEQYF.

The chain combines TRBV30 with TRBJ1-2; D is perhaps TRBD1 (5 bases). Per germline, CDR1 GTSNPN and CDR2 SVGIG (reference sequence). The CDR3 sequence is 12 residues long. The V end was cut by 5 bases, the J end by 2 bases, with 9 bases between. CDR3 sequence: CAWGRGNYGYTF. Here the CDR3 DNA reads TGTGCCTGGGGACGGGGGAACTATGGCTACACCTTC.

CDR3 amino acids: CASSLGAGWNYGYTF. DNA for the CDR3: TGTGCCAGCAGCTTAGGGGCAGGGTGGAACTATGGCTACACCTTC. V gene TRBV7-9 combines with J gene TRBJ1-2; weak D call: TRBD1 (5 bases). Germline V lookup: CDR1 SEHNR, CDR2 FQNEAQ (reference sequence). This CDR3 spans 15 amino acids. Trimming shortened V by 1 base and J by 2 bases, and 11 bases separated the two germline ends.

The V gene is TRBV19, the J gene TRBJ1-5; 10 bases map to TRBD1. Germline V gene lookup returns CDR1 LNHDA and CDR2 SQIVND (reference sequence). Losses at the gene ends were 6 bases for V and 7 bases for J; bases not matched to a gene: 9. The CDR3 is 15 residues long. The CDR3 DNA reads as TGTGCCAGTAGCCCGACAGGGGGCGCACGGCAGCCCCAGCATTTT. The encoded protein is CASSPTGGARQPQHF.

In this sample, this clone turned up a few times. CDR3 amino acids: CASTPDGRRSPLHF. The CDR3 coding sequence is TGTGCCAGCACCCCGGACGGGAGACGGTCACCCCTCCACTTT. The chain joins TRBV28 to TRBJ1-6; no reliable D call. Trimming shortened V by 7 bases and J by 10 bases, and 17 bases separated the two germline ends. The germline CDR1 and CDR2 sequences are MDHEN and SYDVKM. This CDR3 contains 14 residues.

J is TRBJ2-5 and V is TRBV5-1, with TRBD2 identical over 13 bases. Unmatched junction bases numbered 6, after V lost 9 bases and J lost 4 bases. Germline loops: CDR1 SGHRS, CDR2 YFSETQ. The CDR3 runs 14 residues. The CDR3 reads CAIRTSGGRETQYF. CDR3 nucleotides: TGCGCCATCAGGACTAGCGGGGGAAGAGAGACCCAGTACTTC.

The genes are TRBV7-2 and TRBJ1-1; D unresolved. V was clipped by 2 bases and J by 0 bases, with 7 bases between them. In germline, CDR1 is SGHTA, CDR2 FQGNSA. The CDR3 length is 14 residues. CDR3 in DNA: TGTGCCAGCAGCTTAATGACAATGAACACTGAAGCTTTCTTT. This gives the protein CASSLMTMNTEAFF.

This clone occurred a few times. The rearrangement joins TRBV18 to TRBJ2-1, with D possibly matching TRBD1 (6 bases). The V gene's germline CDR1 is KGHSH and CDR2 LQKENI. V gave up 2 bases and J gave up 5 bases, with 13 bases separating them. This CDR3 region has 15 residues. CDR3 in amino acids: CASSPETGLNNEQFF. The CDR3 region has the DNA TGTGCCAGCTCACCAGAAACAGGGCTGAACAATGAGCAGTTCTTC.

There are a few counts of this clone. CDR3 amino acids: CASGDLGADTQYF. DNA of the CDR3: TGTGCTAGTGGAGATCTAGGGGCAGATACGCAGTATTTT. This sequence joins TRBV12-5 and TRBJ2-3; D is possibly TRBD1 (5 bases). Germline CDR1 and CDR2: LGHNT and FRNRAP. The CDR3 runs 13 residues. V was cut by 6 bases and J by 4 bases, with 11 bases left in between.